This T cell receptor (beta chain) emerged from a study of T cell changes during pregnancy in multiple sclerosis. The CDR3 contains 14 residues. Per the germline V gene, CDR1 is SGHAT and CDR2 is FQDESV (reference sequence). Trimming stripped 3 bases from V and 4 bases from J, with 9 bases between. Assay used: immunoSEQ multiplex PCR; TCRdb lists only in-frame clones, some missing. There are 65,000 to 90,000 clones in the sample; 80% to 95% occur only once, and roughly 2.5% lies in the top ten. V gene TRBV11-1 combines with J gene TRBJ2-2; no clear D gene. Material: peripheral blood, obtained in the first trimester of pregnancy. The clonotype originates from a female donor with multiple sclerosis, enrolled in a pregnancy study. The DNA for the CDR3 is TGTGCCAGCAGCTTTCATGCGAGCACCGGGGAGCTGTTTTTT. It encodes CASSFHASTGELFF.